This record looks at one TCR beta chain sequence and its context. The germline V and J ends were trimmed by 10 bases and 1 base, with 3 bases remaining between them. This CDR3 region has 10 residues. The germline gives CDR1 LGHDT, CDR2 YNNKEL (reference sequence). The entry originates in a study of CD8+CD57+ T cells in acquired aplastic anemia. Study-level background: Isolated CD4+ and CD8+ cells, once sorted, yielded DNA averaging about 3 ug.

TCR beta VDJ and CDR3 profiles were obtained from a genomic DNA template. Each CDR3 protein is one row after TCRdb ran MiXCR on the reads. The sample consists of 400,000 to 600,000 distinct CDR3 sequences, about a third of them appearing once. The patients chosen for sequencing had shown expansion of CD8+CD57+ cells (detected by flow cytometry). Sequencing was carried out using sorted CD4+, CD8+, or CD8+CD57+ T cells (not recorded which) from PBMCs. This clonotype was sampled from a human donor with aplastic anemia. This sequence joins TRBV3-1 and TRBJ2-3; D uncertain. CDR3 residues: CATGTDTQYF. CDR3 bases: TGTGCCACCGGCACAGATACGCAGTATTTT.